Listed below are T cell receptor beta chains from one sample, sequenced in a study of blood T cell repertoires in COVID-19. Sequencing used immunoSEQ multiplex PCR; TCRdb keeps in-frame clones, though not all of them. In the table there are just over 250,000 clones, around 84% of which are singletons. Sequenced input: PBMCs or T cells enriched from blood (not recorded which). These receptors were obtained from a man aged 25 to 40 with acute COVID-19. Each CDR3 is given with its conserved first and last residue.

v_gene	j_gene	CDR3aa
TRBV28	TRBJ1-2	CASRSGQRGYTF
TRBV12-3/TRBV12-4	TRBJ2-1	CASSFGSGEQFF
TRBV7-9	TRBJ1-4	CASSRWGGEKLFF
TRBV6-5	TRBJ2-1	CASSYFGGGSYNEQFF
TRBV7-9	TRBJ1-6	CASSSGSPNNSPLHF
TRBV11-3	TRBJ2-1	CASSLDRGTYNEQFF
TRBV5-4	TRBJ2-3	CASSLGRGTDTQYF
TRBV2	TRBJ1-3	CASSYSGDGNTIYF
TRBV7-2	TRBJ2-1	CASNLGQGSEQFF
TRBV2	TRBJ1-1	CASRSRNTEAFF
TRBV19	TRBJ2-2	CASRTSGGPGELFF
TRBV24-1	TRBJ2-1	CATSERASGDNEQFF
TRBV4-3	TRBJ1-4	CASSQGTGGKLFF
TRBV6-1	TRBJ2-3	CASSGSPTGITDTQYF
TRBV14	TRBJ2-1	CASSQVVFNEQFF
TRBV7-9	TRBJ2-3	CASSLTRLDTQYF
TRBV4-1	TRBJ1-5	CASSQDWAESNQPQHF
TRBV19	TRBJ1-1	CASRIQGHYTEAFF
TRBV4-2	TRBJ1-6	CASSQGGTENSPLHF
TRBV2	TRBJ2-1	CASSVLANRVNEQFF
TRBV6-4	TRBJ1-6	CASSGVGGNSPLHF
TRBV6-6	TRBJ2-1	CASKDGAGGNHNEQFF
TRBV19	TRBJ1-5	CASTGRRGSNQPQHF